A single sample is the source of the 25 T cell receptor beta chains below, sequenced in a study of tissue T cells after allogeneic stem cell transplantation. The repertoire was sequenced with immunoSEQ multiplex PCR; TCRdb's copy has only in-frame clones and lacks some. The sample comprises about 4,600 clones, about 47% of which are singletons, and roughly 21% rests with the top ten. The time point: mouse harvest day 14 after allogeneic transplant. The graft held 10^6 splenic CD5+ T cells and 10^7 T-cell-depleted bone marrow cells. The sequenced sample consisted of lymph node tissue. Receptor source: a female BALB/c mouse given C57BL/6 T cells with graft-versus-host disease after an allogeneic hematopoietic cell transplant.

For this clone: The gene names here belong to mouse. The read terminates 1 residue before the CDR3 end, so the remaining end is supplied by the germline J gene. Other nucleotide sequences in the sample specify the same CDR3. The genes are TRBV2 and TRBJ1-5; D not resolved. This CDR3 is 13 amino acids long. The germline gives CDR1 LGHNA, CDR2 YSYQKL. V dropped 3 bases and J dropped 0 bases, with 3 bases sitting between them. The sequenced CDR3 bases are TGTGCCAGCAGCCAGTATAACAACCAGGCTCCGCTT. It specifies CASSQYNNQAPL. From start to end, the CDR3 is CASSQYNNQAPLF.

As regards this clone: Genes and germline are mouse. The read stops 1 residue short of the end of the CDR3; the missing end is completed from the germline J gene. The sample contains more than one DNA sequence encoding this CDR3. The gene calls are TRBV1 and TRBJ1-6, with 7 positions matching TRBD1. TRBJ1-6 falls under the ORF class, with uncertain function. The V segment lost 3 bases and the J segment 7 bases; nucleotides outside the gene matches: 3. This CDR3 has 14 amino acids. Germline V gene lookup returns CDR1 NSQYPW and CDR2 LRSPGD (reference sequence). The sequenced CDR3 bases are TGCACCTGCAGTGCTCGGGACAGCAATTCGCCCCTCTAC. It specifies CTCSARDSNSPLY. In full, the CDR3 is CTCSARDSNSPLYF.

In this sample, this clone turned up a few times. Mouse gene names and germline throughout. The covered CDR3 bases are TGCACCTGCAGTGGACTGGGGGGGCTCCAAGACACCCAGTAC. This encodes CTCSGLGGLQDTQY. The whole CDR3 protein reads CTCSGLGGLQDTQYF. The chain employs TRBV1 and TRBJ2-5; 12 nucleotides match TRBD2. The sequence runs out 1 residue before the end of the CDR3; the remainder is reconstructed from the germline J gene. CDR3 size: 15 residues. Unmatched junction bases numbered 1, after V lost 4 bases and J lost 2 bases. From germline, CDR1 is NSQYPW and CDR2 LRSPGD (reference sequence).

About this clone itself: Gene names are mouse gene names. The CDR3 goes on 1 residue after the read ends, and that part is filled in from the germline J gene. The chain carries TRBV5 and TRBJ1-3; D gene unclear. This CDR3 region has 15 residues. V was clipped by 0 bases and J by 0 bases, with 6 bases between them. Germline V gene data show CDR1 as LGHNA and CDR2 as YNLKQL (reference sequence). The CDR3 loop is CASSQESVSGNTLYF. The sequenced part of the CDR3 DNA is TGTGCCAGCAGCCAAGAATCAGTTTCTGGAAATACGCTCTAT.

On this clone: The genes and germline here are from mouse. The read terminates 1 residue ahead of where the CDR3 ends, so the germline J gene completes it. This chain joins TRBV26 and TRBJ2-3, with D hard to call. CDR1 is KGHPV, CDR2 FQNQEV, per germline (reference sequence). CDR3 length equals 14 residues. V was pared by 3 bases and J by 0 bases, with 7 bases between. The CDR3 spells CASSLQLSAETLYF. Partial CDR3 DNA: TGTGCCAGCAGTCTACAGCTTAGTGCAGAAACGCTGTAT.

As to this clone: A much bigger clone sits one base away, suggesting this may be a read error. All gene names here are mouse names. The DNA ends 1 residue before the CDR3 does, and the rest of the CDR3 is filled in from the germline J gene. In the same sample, other DNA sequences code for this CDR3. The chain is built from TRBV19 and TRBJ2-7; TRBD2 agrees at 9 bases. The CDR3 covers 14 residues. Unmatched junction bases numbered 6, after V lost 2 bases and J lost 6 bases. The V gene's germline CDR1 is FNHDT and CDR2 SITEND (reference sequence). The covered CDR3 bases are TGTGCCAGCAGTATCCCGGGACTGGGCGTTGAACAGTAC. Protein product: CASSIPGLGVEQY. The CDR3 in its entirety is CASSIPGLGVEQYF. The full variable domain, its missing parts supplied by reference TRBV19 and TRBJ2-7, is GGIITQTPKFLIGQEGQKLTLKCQQNFNHDTMYWYRQDSGKGLRLIYYSITENDLQKGDLSEGYDASREKKSSFSLTVTSAQKNEMAVFLCASSIPGLGVEQYFGPGTRLTVL.

Relative to its sample, this clone is medium-sized. Gene names are mouse gene names. The read gets to within 1 residue of the CDR3 end, and the germline J gene fills in the rest. J is TRBJ2-3 and V is TRBV4; 11 bases are shared with TRBD2. Germline V gene sequence: CDR1 LGHDT, CDR2 YNNKQL (reference sequence). This CDR3 region has 16 residues. The V and J ends lost 4 bases and 0 bases, in that order; junction bases with no gene match: 3. Incomplete CDR3 DNA: TGTGCCAGCAGCTCCGGACTGGGGGGTAGTGCAGAAACGCTGTAT. Its translation is CASSSGLGGSAETLY. The whole CDR3 is CASSSGLGGSAETLYF.

This clone turned up a few times. Each gene name is a mouse one. The CDR3 loop reads CASSPGQGSNERLFF. Incomplete CDR3 DNA: TGTGCCAGCAGTCCGGGACAGGGGTCCAACGAAAGATTATTT. This chain links TRBV13-3 with TRBJ1-4, with 10 bases identical to TRBD1. The CDR3 is cut off 1 residue early in the read; its end comes from the germline J gene. In germline, CDR1 is NNHDY, CDR2 SYVADS. V lost 4 bases and J lost 2; bases outside the gene matches: 2. The CDR3 totals 15 residues.

A note on this clone: The genes are named according to mouse. Read data end 1 residue before the CDR3 end; the end is taken from the germline J gene. V and J are TRBV1 and TRBJ1-3; tentative D call: TRBD1 (6 bases). CDR1 is NSQYPW and CDR2 is LRSPGD in the germline V gene (reference sequence). This CDR3 spans 14 amino acids. V was pared by 3 bases and J by 7 bases, with 13 bases between. The part of the CDR3 DNA that was read is TGCACCTGCAGTGCCCTCGACAGGTCTAATACGCTCTAT. It specifies CTCSALDRSNTLY. The whole CDR3 reads CTCSALDRSNTLYF.

Comment on this clone: Gene names and germline refer to mouse. The observed sequence ends 1 residue before the CDR3 terminus, with the missing tail filled in from the germline J gene. The V and J genes are TRBV13-3 and TRBJ2-2; 7 nucleotides agree with TRBD1. Germline assignment: CDR1 NNHDY and CDR2 SYVADS. J lost 4 bases, V lost 2 bases, and 5 bases had no gene match. The CDR3 covers 15 residues. Incomplete CDR3 DNA: TGTGCCAGCAGTGAATACAGGGGTGGCACCGGGCAGCTCTAC. It encodes CASSEYRGGTGQLY. The complete CDR3 sequence is CASSEYRGGTGQLYF.

This clone appeared a few times. The genes and germline here are from mouse. The read halts 1 residue ahead of the CDR3 end, with the missing end drawn from the germline J gene. The chain joins TRBV23 to TRBJ2-7; TRBD2 reflects the table's D call only, with no check against the DNA. This CDR3 spans 15 amino acids. Germline CDR1 KGHTA, CDR2 FQNQQP. This CDR3 reads CSSSQSGGGADEQYF. CDR3 DNA (partial): TGCTCCAGCAGTCAATCGGGGGGGGGCGCCGATGAACAGTAC.

Details on this clone: Genes and germline come from the mouse. The sequence runs out 1 residue before the end of the CDR3; the remainder is reconstructed from the germline J gene. This rearrangement joins TRBV1 to TRBJ2-1; unclear D gene. The CDR3 runs to 12 residues. V lost 0 bases to trimming and J lost 7 bases, with 4 bases between them. CDR1 and CDR2 (germline): NSQYPW, LRSPGD (reference sequence). The sequenced CDR3 bases are TGCACCTGCAGTGCAGACAGGGCTGAGCAGTTC. Amino acid sequence: CTCSADRAEQF. The complete CDR3 protein is CTCSADRAEQFF.

Concerning this clone itself: Here the gene names and germline are mouse. The missing CDR3 end, 1 residue past where the read stops, is filled in from the germline J gene. The J gene is TRBJ1-2, the V gene TRBV26; maybe TRBD1 (6 bases). The CDR3 has 14 amino acids. Germline assignment: CDR1 KGHPV and CDR2 FQNQEV (reference sequence). V shed 2 bases and J shed 4 bases, with 11 bases lying between them. This chain's CDR3 is CASSLAGAASDYTF. Incomplete CDR3 DNA: TGTGCCAGCAGTCTGGCGGGGGCCGCCTCCGACTACACC. Full variable domain (remainder filled in from reference TRBV26 and TRBJ1-2): NSKVIQTPRYLVKGQGQKAKMRCIPEKGHPVVFWYQQNKNNEFKFLINFQNQEVLQQIDMTEKRFSAECPSNSPCSLEIQSSEAGDSALYLCASSLAGAASDYTFGSGTRLLVI.

This clone is large by share. Gene names and germline refer to mouse. The read falls 1 residue short of the CDR3 end, and the missing part is taken from the germline J gene. V is TRBV26 and J is TRBJ1-4, with 9 bases that match TRBD1. With 2 bases clipped from V and 7 bases from J, the junction kept 5 bases outside the gene matches. The CDR3 contains 15 residues. Germline assignment: CDR1 KGHPV and CDR2 FQNQEV (reference sequence). Here the CDR3 reads CASSLNRGLGERLFF. CDR3 DNA, as far as it was read: TGTGCCAGCAGTCTGAACAGGGGGCTGGGCGAAAGATTATTT. Full variable domain (remainder filled in from reference TRBV26 and TRBJ1-4): NSKVIQTPRYLVKGQGQKAKMRCIPEKGHPVVFWYQQNKNNEFKFLINFQNQEVLQQIDMTEKRFSAECPSNSPCSLEIQSSEAGDSALYLCASSLNRGLGERLFFGHGTKLSVL.

Remarks on this clone: Gene names are mouse gene names. This chain's CDR3 is CASSDRGRREQYF. The CDR3 DNA, read in part, is TGTGCCAGCAGTGACAGGGGGCGCCGGGAACAGTAC. This chain links TRBV13-3 with TRBJ2-7, with TRBD1 matching 8 bases. Read sequence stops 1 residue before the CDR3 end, and the germline J gene provides the missing end. The V and J ends lost 2 bases and 7 bases, in that order; junction bases with no gene match: 5. In germline, CDR1 is NNHDY, CDR2 SYVADS. The CDR3 contains 13 residues.

Turning to this clone: Gene names and germline match the mouse. The CDR3 goes on 1 residue after the read ends, and that part is filled in from the germline J gene. The chain carries TRBV13-3 and TRBJ1-4, with D possibly TRBD1 on 6 matching bases. This CDR3 spans 15 amino acids. Trimming cost V 5 bases and J 1 base, with 12 bases left between them. Germline V gene sequence: CDR1 NNHDY, CDR2 SYVADS. CDR3 in amino acids: CASSPGTNSNERLFF. The CDR3 bases that were read are TGTGCCAGCAGCCCCGGGACAAATTCCAACGAAAGATTATTT.

For this clone: Gene labels here are mouse ones. The read ends 1 residue before the CDR3 terminus; that terminus is restored from the germline J gene. This chain connects TRBV3 to TRBJ1-4, with 11 bases matching TRBD1. The trim removed 3 bases at V and 4 bases at J, leaving 4 bases unmatched. Germline assignment: CDR1 SNHLY and CDR2 FYNGKV (reference sequence). The CDR3 totals 16 residues. CDR3 DNA, as far as it was read: TGTGCCAGCAGCTTTTCCGGGACAGGGGGCAACGAAAGATTATTT. It yields the protein CASSFSGTGGNERLF. Given in full, the CDR3 is CASSFSGTGGNERLFF.

A remark on this clone: Each gene name is a mouse one. The sequence runs out 1 residue before the end of the CDR3; the remainder is reconstructed from the germline J gene. The chain carries TRBV15 and TRBJ2-4; D perhaps matches TRBD1 (5 bases). V shed 6 bases and J shed 5 bases, with 9 bases lying between them. CDR1 is SGHND and CDR2 is FRSKSL in the germline V gene. This CDR3 comprises 12 residues. The CDR3 bases that were read are TGTGCCAGCAGCCAGGGCGGAAACACCTTGTAC. Translated: CASSQGGNTLY. The CDR3 reads in full as CASSQGGNTLYF.

With respect to this clone: The listed genes are named as in mouse. Read sequence stops 1 residue before the CDR3 end, and the germline J gene provides the missing end. The chain uses TRBV29 and TRBJ2-2, with D tentatively TRBD1 (6 bases). The CDR3 runs 14 residues. Trimming cost V 5 bases and J 3 bases, with 10 bases left between them. The germline V gene encodes CDR1 MSHET and CDR2 SYDVDS. Partial CDR3 DNA: TGTGCTAGCAGTACTACAGGGTACACCGGGCAGCTCTAC. Amino acid sequence: CASSTTGYTGQLY. The full CDR3 protein reads CASSTTGYTGQLYF.

A remark on this clone: Genes and germline come from the mouse. The sequence runs out 1 residue before the end of the CDR3; the remainder is reconstructed from the germline J gene. The chain joins TRBV15 to TRBJ1-2; maybe TRBD1 (5 bases). CDR3 length: 17 residues. Trimming took 0 bases from V and 3 from J, leaving 17 bases between them. Germline V gives CDR1 SGHND, CDR2 FRSKSL. CDR3 region: CASSLAQGQGGDSDYTF. The DNA read from the CDR3 is TGTGCCAGCAGTTTAGCGCAGGGCCAGGGAGGGGACTCCGACTACACC.

This clone was counted between two and nine times. Gene names and germline match the mouse. The CDR3 is cut off 1 residue early in the read; its end comes from the germline J gene. The chain combines TRBV13-1 with TRBJ2-3; the match to TRBD2 covers 9 bases. The CDR3 is made up of 15 amino acids. The germline V gene encodes CDR1 NSHNY and CDR2 SYGAGN. The junction had 5 bases not matched to a gene; V was cut back by 3 bases and J by 3 bases. CDR3 loop: CASSGRLGEAETLYF. The CDR3 bases that were read are TGTGCCAGCAGTGGTCGACTGGGGGAAGCAGAAACGCTGTAT.

Turning to this clone: Gene names follow the mouse nomenclature. The CDR3 end lies 1 residue beyond the end of the read and is filled in from the germline J gene. This rearrangement joins TRBV23 to TRBJ1-1; the D call in the table, TRBD1, was not verified against the DNA. The germline V gene encodes CDR1 KGHTA and CDR2 FQNQQP. The CDR3 has 14 amino acids. CDR3 DNA, as far as it was read: TGCTCCAGCAGTCAAGGGACATCAAACACAGAAGTCTTC. Protein sequence: CSSSQGTSNTEVF. The full CDR3 protein reads CSSSQGTSNTEVFF.

This clone was detected only once. Gene names are the mouse ones. CDR3: CASSLQGAQNTLYF. CDR3 DNA, as far as it was read: TGTGCCAGCAGCCTCCAGGGGGCTCAAAACACCTTGTAC. The chain combines TRBV3 with TRBJ2-4; 8 bases are shared with TRBD1. The read finishes 1 residue shy of the CDR3 end, and the germline J gene is used to complete it. Germline lookup yields CDR1 SNHLY and CDR2 FYNGKV (reference sequence). V shed 5 bases, J shed 2 bases, and the junction held 3 bases outside the gene matches. This CDR3 region has 14 residues.

This clone is judged medium-sized. Mouse germline and gene names are used. The sequenced fragment ends 1 residue before the CDR3 boundary, so the rest is inferred from the germline J gene. This chain connects TRBV1 to TRBJ1-6; D is possibly TRBD1 (6 bases). TRBJ1-6 is identified as an open reading frame with a role that is uncertain. Germline CDR1 and CDR2: NSQYPW and LRSPGD (reference sequence). Trimming took 4 bases from V and 0 from J, leaving 7 bases between them. CDR3 length: 15 amino acids. CDR3 bases read: TGCACCTGCAGTGGGGGACATTCCTATAATTCGCCCCTCTAC. Translating it yields CTCSGGHSYNSPLY. In full, the CDR3 is CTCSGGHSYNSPLYF.

On this clone: Mouse germline and gene names are used. The read comes to an end 1 residue before the CDR3 does, leaving the germline J gene to fill in the end. The chain combines TRBV15 with TRBJ1-2, with 11 bases that match TRBD1. CDR3 length equals 14 residues. Germline V gene sequence: CDR1 SGHND, CDR2 FRSKSL. The trim removed 5 bases at V and 2 bases at J, leaving 1 base unmatched. The covered CDR3 bases are TGTGCCAGCAGTCGGGACAGGGGGAACTCCGACTACACC. Residues: CASSRDRGNSDYT. The entire CDR3 reads CASSRDRGNSDYTF.